The T cell receptor beta chain under discussion was sequenced for a study of cytomegalovirus exposure and HLA in healthy donors. Whole-study results and caveats: Reports described diagnosis of cytomegalovirus status by the classifier as highly specific and sensitive.

A note on this clone: Its specificity is unknown.

The CDR3 length is 13 residues. Germline loops: CDR1 MNHNY, CDR2 SVGAGI (reference sequence). V was trimmed by 10 bases and J by 5 bases, leaving 14 bases between them. Repertoires were generated with immunoSEQ multiplex PCR, while TCRdb's copy carries only in-frame clones and drops some. The top ten hold about 2.7% of the sample, which has about 140,000 clones, 80% to 90% seen once. The genes are TRBV6-6 and TRBJ2-2; TRBD1 is a possible D gene (7 bases). The sequenced material came from PBMCs. The receptor was isolated from a man between 18 and 29 years old in good health and CMV-seronegative. CDR3: CATAGQQTGELFF. CDR3 nucleotides: TGTGCCACTGCGGGACAGCAGACCGGGGAGCTGTTTTTT.